Sequencing of this TCR beta chain was carried out in a study of shared clonotypes between healthy human individuals. Repertoires were generated with immunoSEQ multiplex PCR, while TCRdb's copy carries only in-frame clones and drops some. Of some 1,100,000 clones detected, around 78% appear once; the ten largest clones hold 0.52%. Germline V gene data show CDR1 as KGHSH and CDR2 as LQKENI. This CDR3 is built from 17 residues. V shed 8 bases, J shed 15 bases, and the junction held 25 bases outside the gene matches. This clone appeared a single time. Participating donors were healthy, HIV-negative adults free of recent acute infections or vaccinations.

The sequencing sample was made of memory CD4+ T cells from PBMCs. As to subset: CD45RA-negative fraction. The receptor comes from a man aged 18 to 35 in good health. Some clones in this sample may be carry-over from other donors' samples. The chain employs TRBV18 and TRBJ2-1; 10 bases match TRBD1. In nucleotides, the CDR3 is TGTGCCAGCAGGTCGACAGGGGCCTGGGGACAGGGGTTTGATCTGTTCTTC. This encodes CASRSTGAWGQGFDLFF. The full variable domain, with the rest looked up from reference TRBV18 and TRBJ2-1, is NAGVMQNPRHLVRRRGQEARLRCSPMKGHSHVYWYRQLPEEGLKFMVYLQKENIIDESGMPKERFSAEFPKEGPSILRIQQVVRGDSAAYFCASRSTGAWGQGFDLFFGPGTRLTVL.